This note documents a single TCR beta chain sequence. Its target is unknown. Primers: 60 Vbeta forward and 13 Jbeta reverse. Only in-frame clones appear in the TCRdb table, and some are missing; sequencing was by immunoSEQ multiplex PCR. The sample shows approximately 110,000 clones, 60% to 85% of them seen only once. The CDR3 loop spans 15 amino acids. V shed 3 bases, J shed 6 bases, and the junction held 8 bases outside the gene matches. The germline V gene encodes CDR1 SGHTS and CDR2 YDEGEE. This record belongs to a study of cytomegalovirus exposure and HLA in healthy donors. General study findings and limits: Donor immune exposure was known only as CMV serostatus. Follow-up analysis later connected one missense variant in DCLRE1C with trimming of TCR beta V- and J-genes.

The sequenced sample consisted of PBMCs. The chain joins TRBV5-8 to TRBJ1-5; 8 bases line up with TRBD1. The TCR sequence derives from a female donor in good health and CMV-seropositive. The CDR3 protein is CASSSRTGQTQPQHF. The CDR3 region has the DNA TGTGCCAGCAGCTCCCGGACAGGGCAGACTCAGCCCCAGCATTTT.